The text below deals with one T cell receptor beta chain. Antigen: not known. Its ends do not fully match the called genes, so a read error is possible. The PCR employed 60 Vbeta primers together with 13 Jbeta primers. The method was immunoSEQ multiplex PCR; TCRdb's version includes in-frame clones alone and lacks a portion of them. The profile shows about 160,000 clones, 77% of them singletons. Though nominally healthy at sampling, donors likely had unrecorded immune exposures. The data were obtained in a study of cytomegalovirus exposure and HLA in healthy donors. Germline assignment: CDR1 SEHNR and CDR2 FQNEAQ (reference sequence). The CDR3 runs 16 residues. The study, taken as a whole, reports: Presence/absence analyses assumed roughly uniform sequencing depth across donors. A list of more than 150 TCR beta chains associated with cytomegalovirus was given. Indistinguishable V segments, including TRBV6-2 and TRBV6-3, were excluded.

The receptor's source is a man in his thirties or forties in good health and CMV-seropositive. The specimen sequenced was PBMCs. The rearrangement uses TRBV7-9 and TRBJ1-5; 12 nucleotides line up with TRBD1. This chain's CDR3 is CSSSLAGQGAVQPQHF. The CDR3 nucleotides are TGTTCCAGCAGCTTGGCGGGACAGGGGGCGGTTCAGCCCCAGCATTTT.